The 13 T cell receptor beta chains listed next were all sequenced from one sample in a study of vaccination and CD4 T cells after COVID-19. The study sequenced cultured CD4+ T cell DNA using the Oncomine TCR Beta short-read assay. MiXCR was run by TCRdb on the PCR reads, yielding one entry per CDR3 protein. The sample includes under 20,000 distinct CDR3 sequences, about three fifths of them seen just once. No antigen is known for these receptors. Treatment defined: roughly nine-day PBMC culture with coronavirus spike peptide pools or control peptides (ViraFEST assay). Source material: CD4+ T cells from blood, cultured in vitro. All receptors come from a human donor who had recovered from COVID-19.

This clonotype was observed a few times. This chain connects TRBV6-5 to TRBJ1-5; D uncertain. The CDR3 has 15 amino acids. Germline loops: CDR1 MNHEY, CDR2 SVGAGI. Between the trimmed V and J ends, which lost 3 bases and 0 bases, there was a span of 9 bases. The CDR3 is CASSYGVRSNQPQHF. CDR3 sequence (DNA): TGTGCCAGCAGTTATGGTGTCCGTAGCAATCAGCCCCAGCATTTT.

In this sample, this clonotype turned up a few times. The chain recombines TRBV7-2 with TRBJ2-2, with D perhaps being TRBD1 or TRBD2 (5 bases each). The CDR3 extends over 16 amino acids. Germline V gene lookup returns CDR1 SGHTA and CDR2 FQGNSA. V lost 1 base to trimming and J lost 4 bases, with 13 bases between them. The CDR3 loop is CASSLGGTRATGELFF. DNA for the CDR3: TGTGCCAGCAGCTTAGGAGGGACCAGGGCCACCGGGGAGCTGTTTTTT.

About this clonotype itself: An end of the junction differs from the germline gene, which may be a read error. As DNA, the CDR3 is TGTACCAGCAGCCGTTACTACTACGAGCAGTACTTC. Residues: CTSSRYYYEQYF. The chain carries TRBV7-9 and TRBJ2-7; D unresolved. Per the germline V gene, CDR1 is SEHNR and CDR2 is FQNEAQ (reference sequence). The CDR3 has 12 amino acids.

V is TRBV5-1 and J is TRBJ2-2; TRBD2 matches at 7 bases. The CDR3 consists of 15 residues. The germline CDR1 and CDR2 sequences are SGHRS and YFSETQ. J lost 4 bases, V lost 0 bases, and 3 bases had no gene match. The CDR3 is CASSLAGGITGELFF. For the CDR3, the DNA is TGCGCCAGCAGCTTGGCCGGGGGGATCACCGGGGAGCTGTTTTTT.

V gene TRBV12-3 or TRBV12-4 combines with J gene TRBJ1-5; D is undetermined. The V end lost 3 bases, the J end lost 2 bases, and 8 bases lay between the germline ends. This CDR3 is built from 14 residues. The CDR3 DNA follows: TGTGCCAGCAGTTTGGGCGGGGGCAATCAGCCCCAGCATTTT. Amino acids: CASSLGGGNQPQHF.

V is TRBV7-8 and J is TRBJ1-5, with D hard to call. The V and J ends lost 5 bases and 0 bases respectively, with 14 bases between them. CDR3 length: 16 amino acids. Germline lookup yields CDR1 SGHVS and CDR2 FQNEAQ. CDR3 sequence: CASSGATEYSNQPQHF. The CDR3 DNA reads as TGTGCCAGCAGCGGAGCGACCGAATATAGCAATCAGCCCCAGCATTTT.

The chain uses TRBV11-3 and TRBJ2-2, with 7 bases matching TRBD1. Trimming took 4 bases from V and 5 from J; bases not matched to a gene: 13. Germline V gene sequence: CDR1 SGHNT, CDR2 YENEEA. This CDR3 has 17 amino acids. The CDR3 DNA is TGTGCCAGCAGCTCGCAAAACAGGGGAATGGGAACCGGGGAGCTGTTTTTT. Protein: CASSSQNRGMGTGELFF.

This rearrangement joins TRBV30 to TRBJ2-7; TRBD1 agrees at 9 bases. CDR3 length: 13 amino acids. The V gene's germline CDR1 is GTSNPN and CDR2 SVGIG (reference sequence). V shed 2 bases, J shed 7 bases, and the junction held 6 bases outside the gene matches. As DNA, the CDR3 is TGTGCCTGGAGTAGACACGGACAGGGGGAGCAGTACTTC. This translates into CAWSRHGQGEQYF.

This clonotype was found a few times. CDR3 bases: TGTGCCAGCAGCTTAGATCCCGCTGCGGGGGCCTACGAGCAGTACTTC. Translation: CASSLDPAAGAYEQYF. This chain joins TRBV7-8 and TRBJ2-7; 7 nucleotides match TRBD2. Germline CDR1 SGHVS, CDR2 FQNEAQ. V was pared by 1 base and J by 2 bases, with 8 bases of the junction left unmatched. The CDR3 consists of 16 residues.

This clonotype was seen only a few times. CDR3 DNA: TGTGCCAGCAGTTACTTTCGGGGAGGCGGAACAGATACGCAGTATTTT. Protein product: CASSYFRGGGTDTQYF. The V gene is TRBV6-5, the J gene TRBJ2-3; tentative D call: TRBD2 (6 bases). This CDR3 is 16 amino acids long. The V end lost 1 base, the J end lost 3 bases, and 14 bases lay between the germline ends. Looked up from germline, CDR1 is MNHEY and CDR2 is SVGAGI.

The chain employs TRBV20-1 and TRBJ1-2; TRBD1 agrees at 7 bases. V gave up 6 bases and J gave up 4 bases; unmatched junction bases: 8. The CDR3 contains 13 residues. Looked up from germline, CDR1 is DFQATT and CDR2 is SNEGSKA (reference sequence). The CDR3 coding sequence is TGCAGTGCAATTCGACAGGGTGCCTATGGCTACACCTTC. Amino acid sequence: CSAIRQGAYGYTF.

The rearrangement uses TRBV2 and TRBJ1-1; 7 bases line up with TRBD1. The CDR3 is 13 residues long. Losses at the gene ends were 7 bases for V and 4 bases for J; bases not matched to a gene: 6. Per the germline V gene, CDR1 is SNHLY and CDR2 is FYNNEI. This CDR3 is CASTETGPTEAFF. The CDR3 DNA follows: TGTGCCAGCACCGAGACAGGGCCCACTGAAGCTTTCTTT.

Remarks on this clonotype: Germline and junction disagree at one end, which may indicate a read error. This rearrangement joins TRBV6-1 to TRBJ2-1; D is possibly TRBD1 or TRBD2 (6 bases each). The CDR3 has 13 amino acids. Germline CDR1 and CDR2: MNHNS and SASEGT. The CDR3 reads CASTEQGGNEQFF. CDR3 nucleotides: TGTGCCAGCACTGAACAGGGAGGCAATGAGCAGTTCTTC.